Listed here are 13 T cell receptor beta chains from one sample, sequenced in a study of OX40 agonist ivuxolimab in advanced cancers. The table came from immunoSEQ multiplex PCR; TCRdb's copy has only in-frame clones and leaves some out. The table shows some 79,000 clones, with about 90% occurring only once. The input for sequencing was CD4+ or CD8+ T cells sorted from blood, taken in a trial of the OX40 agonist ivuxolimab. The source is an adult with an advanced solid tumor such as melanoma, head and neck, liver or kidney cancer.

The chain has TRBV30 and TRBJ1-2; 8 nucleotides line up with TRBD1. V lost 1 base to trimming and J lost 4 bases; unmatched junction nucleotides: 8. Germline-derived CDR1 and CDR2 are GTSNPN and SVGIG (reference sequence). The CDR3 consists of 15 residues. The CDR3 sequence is CAWSERTGRPYGYTF. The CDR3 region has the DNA TGTGCCTGGAGTGAGAGGACAGGGCGCCCCTATGGCTACACCTTC.

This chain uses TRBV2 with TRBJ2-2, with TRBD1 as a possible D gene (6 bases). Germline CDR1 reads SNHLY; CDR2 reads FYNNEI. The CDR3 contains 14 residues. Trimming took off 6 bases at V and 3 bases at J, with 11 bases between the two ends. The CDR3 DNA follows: TGTGCCAGCAGACGACAGGCCGACACCGGGGAGCTGTTTTTT. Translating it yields CASRRQADTGELFF. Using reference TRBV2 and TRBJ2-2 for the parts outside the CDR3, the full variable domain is EPEVTQTPSHQVTQMGQEVILRCVPISNHLYFYWYRQILGQKVEFLVSFYNNEISEKSEIFDDQFSVERPDGSNFTLKIRSTKLEDSAMYFCASRRQADTGELFFGEGSRLTVL.

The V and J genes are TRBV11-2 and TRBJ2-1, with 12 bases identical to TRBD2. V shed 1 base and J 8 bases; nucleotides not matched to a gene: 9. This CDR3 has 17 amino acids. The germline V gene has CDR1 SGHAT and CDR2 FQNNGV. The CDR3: CASSLGLAGGRLDEQFF. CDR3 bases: TGTGCCAGCAGCTTAGGCCTAGCGGGAGGGCGGTTGGATGAGCAGTTCTTC.

The DNA of the CDR3 is TGTGCCAGCAGCCCCGGGACAGGAATAAACTACGAGCAGTACTTC. Amino acid sequence: CASSPGTGINYEQYF. The chain employs TRBV6-5 and TRBJ2-7; the match to TRBD1 covers 8 bases. Germline V gene lookup returns CDR1 MNHEY and CDR2 SVGAGI. Trimming took 6 bases from V and 3 from J; bases not matched to a gene: 10. CDR3 length: 15 residues.

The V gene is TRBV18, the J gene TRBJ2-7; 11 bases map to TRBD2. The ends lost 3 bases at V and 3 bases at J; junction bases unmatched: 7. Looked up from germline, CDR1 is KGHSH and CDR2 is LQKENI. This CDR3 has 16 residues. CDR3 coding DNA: TGTGCCAGCTCACCGAAAGGGACTAGCGGATTCTACGAGCAGTACTTC. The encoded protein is CASSPKGTSGFYEQYF.

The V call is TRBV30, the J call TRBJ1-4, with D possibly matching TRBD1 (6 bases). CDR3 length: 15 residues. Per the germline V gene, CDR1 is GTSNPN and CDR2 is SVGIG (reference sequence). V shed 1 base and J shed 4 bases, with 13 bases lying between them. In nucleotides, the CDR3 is TGTGCCTGGAGTGGTTGGCAGGGACATAATGAAAAACTGTTTTTT. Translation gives CAWSGWQGHNEKLFF.

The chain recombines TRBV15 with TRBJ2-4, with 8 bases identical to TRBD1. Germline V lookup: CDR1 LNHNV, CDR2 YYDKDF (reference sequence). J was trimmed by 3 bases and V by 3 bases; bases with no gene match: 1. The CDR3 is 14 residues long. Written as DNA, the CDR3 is TGTGCCACCAGCAGCGACAGGGGCAAAAACATTCAGTACTTC. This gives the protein CATSSDRGKNIQYF. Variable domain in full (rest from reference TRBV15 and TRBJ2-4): DAMVIQNPRYQVTQFGKPVTLSCSQTLNHNVMYWYQQKSSQAPKLLFHYYDKDFNNEADTPDNFQSRRPNTSFCFLDIRSPGLGDTAMYLCATSSDRGKNIQYFGAGTRLSVL.

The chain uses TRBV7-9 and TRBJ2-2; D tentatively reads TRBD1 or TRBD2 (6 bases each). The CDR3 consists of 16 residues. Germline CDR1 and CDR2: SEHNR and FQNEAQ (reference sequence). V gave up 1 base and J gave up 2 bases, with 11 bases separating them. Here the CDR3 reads CASSLGNGGNTGELFF. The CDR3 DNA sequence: TGTGCCAGCAGCTTAGGCAACGGGGGCAACACCGGGGAGCTGTTTTTT. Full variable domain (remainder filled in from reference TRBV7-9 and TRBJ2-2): DTGVSQNPRHKITKRGQNVTFRCDPISEHNRLYWYRQTLGQGPEFLTYFQNEAQLEKSRLLSDRFSAERPKGSFSTLEIQRTEQGDSAMYLCASSLGNGGNTGELFFGEGSRLTVL.

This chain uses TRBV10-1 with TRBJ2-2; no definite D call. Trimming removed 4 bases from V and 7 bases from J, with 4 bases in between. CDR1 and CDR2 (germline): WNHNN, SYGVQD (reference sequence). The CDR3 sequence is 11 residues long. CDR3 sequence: CASSGSGELFF. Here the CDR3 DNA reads TGCGCCAGCAGTGGGAGCGGGGAGCTGTTTTTT.

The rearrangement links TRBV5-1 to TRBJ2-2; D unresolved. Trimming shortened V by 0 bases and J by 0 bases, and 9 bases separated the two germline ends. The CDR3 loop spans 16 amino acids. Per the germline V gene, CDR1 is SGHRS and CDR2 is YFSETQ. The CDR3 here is CASSLGDDTNTGELFF. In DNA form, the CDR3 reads TGCGCCAGCAGCTTGGGCGACGACACGAACACCGGGGAGCTGTTTTTT. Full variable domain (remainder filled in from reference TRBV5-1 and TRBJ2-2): KAGVTQTPRYLIKTRGQQVTLSCSPISGHRSVSWYQQTPGQGLQFLFEYFSETQRNKGNFPGRFSGRQFSNSRSEMNVSTLELGDSALYLCASSLGDDTNTGELFFGEGSRLTVL.

CDR3 sequence (DNA): TGTGCCAGCAGCCCAGGGGGAGGGTCTGCCAAAAACATTCAGTACTTC. Translation gives CASSPGGGSAKNIQYF. V gene TRBV5-4 combines with J gene TRBJ2-4; D assignment may be TRBD1 or TRBD2 (7 bases each). The CDR3 spans 16 residues. V was cut by 4 bases and J by 1 base, with 15 bases left in between. Germline V gives CDR1 SGHNT, CDR2 YYREEE (reference sequence).

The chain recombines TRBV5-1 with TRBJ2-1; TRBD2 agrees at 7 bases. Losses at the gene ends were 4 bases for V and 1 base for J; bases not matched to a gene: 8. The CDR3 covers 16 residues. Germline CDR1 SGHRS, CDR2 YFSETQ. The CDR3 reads CASSHGGGRSYNEQFF. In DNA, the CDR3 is TGCGCCAGCAGCCACGGGGGAGGGAGGTCCTACAATGAGCAGTTCTTC. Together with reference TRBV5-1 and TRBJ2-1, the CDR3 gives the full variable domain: KAGVTQTPRYLIKTRGQQVTLSCSPISGHRSVSWYQQTPGQGLQFLFEYFSETQRNKGNFPGRFSGRQFSNSRSEMNVSTLELGDSALYLCASSHGGGRSYNEQFFGPGTRLTVL.

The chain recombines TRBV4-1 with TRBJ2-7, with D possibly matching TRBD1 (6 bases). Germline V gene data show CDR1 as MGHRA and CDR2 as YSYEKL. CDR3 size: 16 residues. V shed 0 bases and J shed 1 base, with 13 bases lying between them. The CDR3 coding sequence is TGCGCCAGCAGCCAAGATCCCGGCAGGGGATCCTACGAGCAGTACTTC. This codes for CASSQDPGRGSYEQYF.